This T cell receptor (beta chain) was sequenced in a study of blood T cell repertoires in COVID-19. Study-level information: Italy, Spain and the United States were the sources of the convalescent and acute COVID-19 samples. T cells, B-cell-depleted T cells, or PBMCs provided the cDNA or gDNA that served as material.

Germline V gives CDR1 SGHRS, CDR2 YFSETQ. CDR3 length equals 14 residues. J was trimmed by 1 base and V by 2 bases; bases with no gene match: 2. Per the original data handling: Amplification of reference gene primers provided the estimated nucleated cell counts. Some clones are missing from TCRdb's copy, which holds only in-frame ones; the method was immunoSEQ multiplex PCR. The D gene and trimming were derived from the DNA, and the V and J assignments and clone size from that table. The sample has 110,000 to 150,000 clones, almost 80% seen once. This clone was recorded a few times. This chain joins TRBV5-1 and TRBJ1-1; 7 bases map to TRBD1. The source of this sequence is a man between 50 and 59 years old with active or convalescent COVID-19. The sequenced sample was peripheral blood. The CDR3 region is CASSLTGANTEAFF. The CDR3 DNA sequence: TGCGCCAGCAGCTTAACAGGGGCGAACACTGAAGCTTTCTTT.